These 17 T cell receptor beta chains came from one sample sequenced in a study of identical twins. TCRdb reprocessed the 5' RACE reads via MiXCR and lists one record per CDR3 protein. This table has some 790,000 distinct CDR3 sequences, roughly 18% appearing once. The same sample was also studied in work on T cells expressing NK-cell markers.

Sequenced material: PBMCs. The receptor set was obtained from a woman aged 18-35 years in good health.

In this sample, this clonotype turned up a few times. The chain has TRBV4-3 and TRBJ2-2; no reliable D call. Per the germline V gene, CDR1 is LGHNA and CDR2 is YSLEER. CDR3 length equals 14 residues. Trimming removed 3 bases at V and 6 bases at J, with 11 bases between. CDR3 amino acids: CASSQVEWAGELFF. The DNA for the CDR3 is TGCGCCAGCAGCCAGGTTGAGTGGGCCGGGGAGCTGTTTTTT.

The V call is TRBV12-3 or TRBV12-4, the J call TRBJ2-7, with TRBD2 as a possible D gene (5 bases). This CDR3 is 14 amino acids long. V lost 7 bases to trimming and J lost 3 bases, with 16 bases between them. In DNA, the CDR3 is TGTGCCAGCAAGCTAGGACGAGACTACTACGAGCAGTACTTC. Protein: CASKLGRDYYEQYF.

The genes are TRBV10-2 and TRBJ2-7; D assignment may be TRBD1 or TRBD2 (5 bases each). The V gene's germline CDR1 is WSHSY and CDR2 SAAADI. The CDR3 extends over 14 amino acids. V dropped 3 bases and J dropped 3 bases, with 12 bases sitting between them. CDR3: CASSEPGRFYEQYF. DNA of the CDR3: TGCGCCAGCAGTGAACCGGGACGCTTCTACGAGCAGTACTTC.

This clonotype was seen repeatedly, ten times or more. The DNA for the CDR3 is TGTGCCAGCAGCCAGAGCGGGCGGGGGAACACAGATACGCAGTATTTT. Its protein product is CASSQSGRGNTDTQYF. The rearrangement links TRBV9 to TRBJ2-3; 7 positions match TRBD2. The CDR3 consists of 16 residues. In germline, CDR1 is SGDLS, CDR2 YYNGEE. The J segment lost 2 bases and the V segment lost 4 bases, leaving 10 bases of the junction unmatched. The variable domain in full, completed from reference TRBV9 and TRBJ2-3, reads DSGVTQTPKHLITATGQRVTLRCSPRSGDLSVYWYQQSLDQGLQFLIQYYNGEERAKGNILERFSAQQFPDLHSELNLSSLELGDSALYFCASSQSGRGNTDTQYFGPGTRLTVL.

This rearrangement joins TRBV4-1 to TRBJ1-2; no clear D gene. The CDR3 totals 14 residues. Germline V gene data show CDR1 as MGHRA and CDR2 as YSYEKL. V gave up 1 base and J gave up 4 bases, with 10 bases separating them. As DNA, the CDR3 is TGCGCCAGCAGCCAAGCAATAGGGTCCTATGGCTACACCTTC. It specifies CASSQAIGSYGYTF.

This clonotype has just a few counts. V gene TRBV25-1 combines with J gene TRBJ1-2, with a possible D match to TRBD1 (6 bases). The CDR3 sequence is 14 residues long. Germline V gene sequence: CDR1 MGHDK, CDR2 SYGVNS. V was clipped by 2 bases and J by 4 bases, with 11 bases between them. The chain's CDR3 is CASSEGWTAYGYTF. The CDR3 region has the DNA TGTGCCAGCAGTGAAGGATGGACAGCCTATGGCTACACCTTC.

This clonotype was seen more than once but under ten times. This rearrangement joins TRBV9 to TRBJ2-3; D is undetermined. V was cut by 2 bases and J by 3 bases, with 7 bases left in between. The CDR3 spans 13 residues. Germline CDR1 reads SGDLS; CDR2 reads YYNGEE. The chain's CDR3 is CASSVRSTDTQYF. Here the CDR3 DNA reads TGTGCCAGCAGCGTCCGTTCTACAGATACGCAGTATTTT.

The gene calls are TRBV20-1 and TRBJ1-4; possible D gene TRBD1, 5 bases. Trimming stripped 6 bases from V and 13 bases from J, with 15 bases between. In germline, CDR1 is DFQATT, CDR2 SNEGSKA (reference sequence). The CDR3 consists of 11 residues. The CDR3 DNA sequence: TGCAGTGCGGGGTGGGACGGTGGACTGTTTTTT. This sequence encodes CSAGWDGGLFF.

This clonotype was observed a few times. Relative to the germline gene, one junction end is altered; a read error may explain this. The V gene is TRBV7-7, the J gene TRBJ2-2; 10 positions match TRBD2. In germline, CDR1 is SSHAT, CDR2 FNYEAQ (reference sequence). This CDR3 has 17 amino acids. CDR3 bases: TGTGCTAGCAGCTTAAATCCTAGCGGGGGGAACACCGGGGAGCTGTTTTTT. Its protein product is CASSLNPSGGNTGELFF.

This clonotype was detected only a few times. The chain is built from TRBV12-3 or TRBV12-4 and TRBJ2-7; the match to TRBD1 covers 9 bases. This CDR3 is 15 amino acids long. The V segment lost 0 bases and the J segment 6 bases; nucleotides outside the gene matches: 6. This chain's CDR3 is CASSLALQGASEQYF. CDR3 in DNA: TGTGCCAGCAGTTTAGCGCTACAGGGGGCCAGCGAGCAGTACTTC.

This clonotype came up a few times. The chain carries TRBV11-2 and TRBJ1-5, with D unclear. The germline gives CDR1 SGHAT, CDR2 FQNNGV. With 5 bases removed from V and 9 bases from J, the gap between germline ends came to 17 bases. The CDR3 has 14 residues. The CDR3 DNA reads TGTGCCAGCAGCCCCGGACCCATGGATCGGCCCCAGCATTTT. Translating it yields CASSPGPMDRPQHF.

This clonotype was counted a few times. The genes are TRBV12-3 or TRBV12-4 and TRBJ1-4, with 7 bases that match TRBD1. After removal of 6 bases from V and 5 bases from J, the junction contained 9 bases not matched to a gene. The CDR3 has 15 amino acids. The CDR3 DNA is TGTGCCAGCAGCCTGTACGGGACAGAGAATGAAAAACTGTTTTTT. Translating gives CASSLYGTENEKLFF.

Written as DNA, the CDR3 is TGCAGTGCTAGAGTAAGACAGGGGAGCGGTCGGACCATATATTTT. The encoded protein is CSARVRQGSGRTIYF. V gene TRBV20-1 combines with J gene TRBJ1-3, with 8 bases lining up with TRBD1. Trimming took 1 base from V and 10 from J; bases not matched to a gene: 12. The length of the CDR3 is 15 residues. Germline assignment: CDR1 DFQATT and CDR2 SNEGSKA (reference sequence).

J is TRBJ2-7 and V is TRBV7-2; 7 positions agree with TRBD2. Germline V CDR1 and CDR2: SGHTA, FQGNSA. The V and J ends lost 8 bases and 4 bases, in that order; junction bases with no gene match: 11. The CDR3 totals 14 residues. The CDR3 nucleotides read TGTGCCAGCGCCACCCGCGGGAGTGGGTACGAGCAGTACTTC. This translates into CASATRGSGYEQYF.

This clonotype was detected only a few times. The chain links TRBV20-1 to TRBJ2-7; tentative D call: TRBD1 (5 bases). Germline V gene lookup returns CDR1 DFQATT and CDR2 SNEGSKA (reference sequence). This CDR3 spans 14 amino acids. V was trimmed by 3 bases and J by 2 bases, leaving 14 bases between them. CDR3 nucleotide sequence: TGCAGTGCTAGCGACAGACAGAGACCCTACGAGCAGTACTTC. The encoded protein is CSASDRQRPYEQYF.

This clonotype appeared a single time. V and J are TRBV5-1 and TRBJ2-3; a weak D match, TRBD1 (6 bases). The CDR3 is made up of 15 amino acids. Between the trimmed V and J ends, which lost 4 bases and 2 bases, there was a span of 14 bases. Germline loops: CDR1 SGHRS, CDR2 YFSETQ. The CDR3 coding sequence is TGCGCCAGCAGCCTCCGGGACACTAACACAGATACGCAGTATTTT. It is translated as CASSLRDTNTDTQYF.

As to this clonotype: It may be a read error: a sequence one base away is much more abundant. This sequence joins TRBV29-1 and TRBJ1-1; D remains ambiguous. The germline V and J ends were trimmed by 4 bases and 1 base, with 4 bases remaining between them. Per the germline V gene, CDR1 is SQVTM and CDR2 is ANQGSEA. The CDR3 totals 11 residues. The CDR3 protein is CSVGANTEAFF. The CDR3 nucleotides read TGCAGCGTTGGTGCGAACACTGAAGCTTTCTTT.